This entry concerns a single TCR beta chain. Its antigen is not yet known. One base away there is no much larger clone; base qualities are not given. These data are taken from a study of blood T cells in healthy people across ages (dated by TCRdb to the mid-2010s). A note on the overall study: Template switching captured roughly one uniquely barcoded TCR beta cDNA molecule per two T cells in model experiments. To track age-related changes in TCR beta repertoire diversity, the study relied on deep sequencing normalized with unique cDNA molecular identifiers. Four age groups were formed from the donors: young (average approximately 15 years), middle-aged (approximately 39), aged (approximately 60) and long-lived (about 80). Using the same blood draw, the study looked at two additional independent replicas of 1 million unique cDNA reads for two donors, one aged 18 to 30 and the other aged 80 or older. To avoid experimental bias, donors of different ages were spread randomly across the sequencing lanes.

CDR1 and CDR2 are drawn from the germline V gene (reference sequence): DFQATT, SNEGSKA. From cysteine to phenylalanine, the CDR3 is 15 amino acids long. Only the CDR3 DNA stays, 45 bases, in frame from base 1. Trimmed from V: 3 bases; trimmed from J: 6 bases; junction bases lacking a gene match: 7. General conclusions and limits of the study: Observed TCR beta diversity per million T cells fell roughly linearly with age, and a significant reduction was already apparent by age about 38. Compared with the aged group, more naive CD4+ T cells, fewer expanded clones and increased TCR diversity were shown by the long-lived group, suggesting age selection. Bulk unsorted PBMC profiling prevented conclusive comparison of naive and antigen-experienced compartments. Estimates of total diversity based on one million sequenced T cells were regarded as lower bounds and as underestimates. A strong correlation was found between observed TCR beta diversity and the percentage of naive T cells measured by flow cytometry. Because the CMV infection status of the donors was unknown, age-related changes in expanded clonotypes may potentially have been confounded.

Library method: 5' RACE. The reads were generated on an Illumina HiSeq 2500. A second 7 to 11 cycle PCR used a sample-barcoded 5' primer and a J-beta primer mix. Each TCR beta cDNA molecule received a unique molecular identifier from a template-switch 5' adaptor carrying 12 random nucleotides. At least 3 million CDR3-containing paired-end reads were obtained from each sample. The Mint cDNA synthesis kit, primed by a TRBC-specific oligonucleotide, was used to synthesize first-strand cDNA from all RNA. Following uracil-DNA glycosylase treatment, all cDNA underwent a first 18-cycle PCR with the universal primers M1SS and BC2_uni_R. As for how the authors treated the data: Each sample was normalized by randomly selecting 1 million high-quality reads, each carrying a distinct molecular identifier. Instead of being binned into consensus sequences, reads with shared molecular identifiers were discarded. CDR3 identification, clonotype clustering and error correction used MiTCR with a Q25 quality threshold and the strictest error-elimination algorithm. A nonparametric unseen species model using Euler transformation provided a lower-bound estimate of total TCR beta diversity. The public reads were run again by TCRdb, first through fastp at Q25 and then through MiXCR, and only productive beta chains were kept. CDR3 protein duplicates are merged, each entry listing the most common genes and DNA. V and J calls and clone size were set by TCRdb, not the authors. The sample table lists about 680,000 distinct CDR3 sequences, about half of them with a count of one. The ten top clones hold approximately 32% of the sample.

Systemically healthy Caucasian individuals from Russia, around 39 in total and aged roughly 6 to 100 years, were included as donors. Around 10 milliliters of peripheral blood were collected from each donor into EDTA-treated Vacutainer tubes. Ficoll-Paque density-gradient centrifugation was used to isolate PBMCs, with at least 6 million obtained per sample. Trizol reagent was used to extract total RNA from the PBMCs, yielding at least 6 micrograms per sample. For every donor, an aliquot of PBMCs went through flow cytometry to measure the percentages of naive CD45RAhigh/CD27high T cells. In this chain, TRBV20-1 is recombined with TRBJ2-1; 11 middle bases align to TRBD2. Material for sequencing was blood. This receptor was identified in a woman between 55 and 75 years old in good health. Read as DNA, the sequence is TGCAGTGCTAGCCTAGCGGGAGGAGGGGGCAATGAGCAGTTCTTC. This is translated as CSASLAGGGGNEQFF.